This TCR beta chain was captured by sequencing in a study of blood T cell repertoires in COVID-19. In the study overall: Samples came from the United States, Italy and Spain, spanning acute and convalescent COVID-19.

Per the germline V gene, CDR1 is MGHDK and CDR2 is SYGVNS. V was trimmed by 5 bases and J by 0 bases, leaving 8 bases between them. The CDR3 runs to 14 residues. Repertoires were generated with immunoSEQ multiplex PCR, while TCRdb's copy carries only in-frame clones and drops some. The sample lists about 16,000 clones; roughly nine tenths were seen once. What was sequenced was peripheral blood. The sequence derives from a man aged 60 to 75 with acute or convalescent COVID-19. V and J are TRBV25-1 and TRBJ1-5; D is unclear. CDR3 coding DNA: TGTGCCAGCAGTTCCGGGGATAGCAATCAGCCCCAGCATTTT. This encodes CASSSGDSNQPQHF.